The 32 T cell receptor beta chains presented below share a single source sample, sequenced in a study of T cell clusters in autoimmune cytopenias. Multiplex touch-down PCR amplified TRB using TRB-A and TRB-B pools in one tube. One entry per CDR3 protein, without DNA, is what TCRdb gives after re-calling the multiplex PCR reads. The ten most abundant clones cover around 3.5% of a sample with about 15,000 distinct CDR3 sequences. TRB was amplified from around 0.25 ug of peripheral blood genomic DNA per sample. These data were also filed under a second study, of T cell repertoires in aging, cancer and after chemotherapy.

Sequencing used peripheral blood. The source of these receptors is a human donor in good health.

J is TRBJ2-5 and V is TRBV27; the D gene TCRdb calls, TRBD1, cannot be checked with no DNA. CDR3 length: 15 residues. Germline V gene data show CDR1 as MNHEY and CDR2 as SMNVEV (reference sequence). The CDR3 protein is CASSLRGQGVYVQYF.

The V and J genes are TRBV5-6 and TRBJ2-7; the D call of TRBD2 rests on TCRdb alone, since no DNA is present to check it. The germline V gene has CDR1 SGHDT and CDR2 YYEEEE. The CDR3 is 16 residues long. The CDR3 loop is CASSTPFGGTYYEQYF. The variable domain in full, with the rest retrieved from reference TRBV5-6 and TRBJ2-7, is DAGVTQSPTHLIKTRGQQVTLRCSPKSGHDTVSWYQQALGQGPQFIFQYYEEEERQRGNFPDRFSGHQFPNYSSELNVNALLLGDSALYLCASSTPFGGTYYEQYFGPGTRLTVT.

The chain links TRBV7-2 to TRBJ1-5. The CDR3 spans 14 residues. From germline, CDR1 is SGHTA and CDR2 FQGNSA. The CDR3 region is CASSLDRAHQPQHF.

V gene TRBV6-5 combines with J gene TRBJ2-1; TCRdb names TRBD2, which stays unverified in the absence of DNA. Germline V gene lookup returns CDR1 MNHEY and CDR2 SVGAGI. The CDR3 sequence is 14 residues long. CDR3 loop: CASKEFTGVNEQFF.

This clonotype ranks as medium-sized in terms of frequency. The chain carries TRBV11-3 and TRBJ2-1; TCRdb gives TRBD1 as the D gene, but with no DNA this cannot be confirmed. This CDR3 is built from 13 residues. The germline CDR1 and CDR2 sequences are SGHNT and YENEEA. The CDR3 sequence is CASGPRGPNEQFF.

V usage is TRBV6-4 and J usage is TRBJ1-1; the TCRdb call, TRBD1, lacks DNA for checking. Germline CDR1 reads MRHNA; CDR2 reads SNTAGT. The CDR3 has 17 residues. CDR3 region: CASSDSGSIGGDTEAFF.

V is TRBV19 and J is TRBJ2-2; there is no DNA to check the TCRdb D call of TRBD1. CDR1 LNHDA and CDR2 SQIVND come from the germline V gene (reference sequence). This CDR3 comprises 15 residues. Here the CDR3 reads CASSIEGAFHGELFF.

V is TRBV6-5 and J is TRBJ2-1. CDR3 length: 12 residues. Germline CDR1 is MNHEY and CDR2 is SVGAGI. The CDR3 sequence: CASSYLGNEQFF.

This sequence joins TRBV6-5 and TRBJ2-2. In germline, CDR1 is MNHEY, CDR2 SVGAGI. The CDR3 contains 15 residues. CDR3 sequence: CASSYSSRNTGELFF.

The chain uses TRBV19 and TRBJ2-2. The CDR3 contains 14 residues. Germline lookup yields CDR1 LNHDA and CDR2 SQIVND (reference sequence). CDR3 protein: CASSIGLNTGELFF.

V and J are TRBV30 and TRBJ2-2; no DNA is available, so the TRBD2 call from TCRdb remains unchecked. This CDR3 region has 15 residues. Germline CDR1 reads GTSNPN; CDR2 reads SVGIG (reference sequence). This CDR3 is CAWSVGGSWTGELFF.

J is TRBJ1-5 and V is TRBV19. This CDR3 contains 15 residues. Germline CDR1 is LNHDA and CDR2 is SQIVND (reference sequence). The CDR3 region is CASSEWVMSNQPQHF.

The chain combines TRBV14 with TRBJ1-2. The germline gives CDR1 SGHDN, CDR2 FVKESK. The CDR3 totals 14 residues. CDR3 protein: CASSQDVLLGGYTF.

The chain recombines TRBV27 with TRBJ2-2; TCRdb's D call, TRBD2, is unchecked because there is no DNA. The CDR3 totals 17 residues. The germline gives CDR1 MNHEY, CDR2 SMNVEV (reference sequence). CDR3 sequence reads: CASSYSRAGGPTGELFF.

The chain joins TRBV19 to TRBJ1-1; TCRdb proposes TRBD1, but this gene call is untestable without DNA. There are 13 residues in the CDR3. Germline assignment: CDR1 LNHDA and CDR2 SQIVND (reference sequence). This CDR3 is CASSSRWGTEAFF.

The chain is built from TRBV13 and TRBJ1-2; TCRdb's D call, TRBD1, is unchecked because there is no DNA. The germline CDR1 and CDR2 sequences are PRHDT and FYEKMQ (reference sequence). The CDR3 is 12 residues long. The CDR3: CASSSGPAGYTF.

The V and J genes are TRBV7-2 and TRBJ2-5; TCRdb's D call, TRBD1, is unchecked because there is no DNA. Germline V gives CDR1 SGHTA, CDR2 FQGNSA. This CDR3 spans 14 amino acids. CDR3 region: CASSRTGIQETQYF.

By frequency, this clonotype is medium-sized. The chain has TRBV19 and TRBJ2-2; TCRdb indicates TRBD1, and absent DNA this call remains unverified. The CDR3 is made up of 14 amino acids. The germline V gene encodes CDR1 LNHDA and CDR2 SQIVND (reference sequence). This chain's CDR3 is CASWWRGGTGELFF.

The chain employs TRBV6-6 and TRBJ2-7; TCRdb designates TRBD1, a call that cannot be tested without DNA. Germline values: CDR1 MNHNY, CDR2 SVGAGI (reference sequence). This CDR3 is 14 amino acids long. This CDR3 is CASGRTGPGSEQYF.

The genes are TRBV15 and TRBJ2-7. This CDR3 comprises 15 residues. From germline, CDR1 is LNHNV and CDR2 YYDKDF (reference sequence). This CDR3 is CATSRDLGSSYEQYF.

This clonotype is identified as medium-sized from frequency. The chain employs TRBV11-3 and TRBJ2-5; there is no DNA to check the TCRdb D call of TRBD1. This CDR3 region has 12 residues. Germline values: CDR1 SGHNT, CDR2 YENEEA. CDR3 sequence: CASSQAPETQYF.

CDR3 in amino acids: CASSSFVGGLTDTQYF. The chain joins TRBV18 to TRBJ2-3; with no DNA, the TCRdb D assignment of TRBD1 cannot be verified. The CDR3 has 16 residues. The germline CDR1 and CDR2 sequences are KGHSH and LQKENI.

V is TRBV30 and J is TRBJ2-1; TCRdb lists TRBD2, though no DNA is available to test this call. This CDR3 is built from 14 residues. CDR1 and CDR2 from the germline V gene are GTSNPN and SVGIG (reference sequence). The CDR3 region is CAWSGWALGNEQFF.

The rearrangement links TRBV27 to TRBJ2-1; the D gene TCRdb calls, TRBD1, cannot be checked with no DNA. Germline values: CDR1 MNHEY, CDR2 SMNVEV (reference sequence). This CDR3 spans 13 amino acids. CDR3 sequence reads: CASSPLRHNEQFF.

V gene TRBV4-3 combines with J gene TRBJ2-1; TCRdb's assignment of TRBD1 cannot be checked, as there is no DNA. Germline V gene data show CDR1 as LGHNA and CDR2 as YSLEER. This CDR3 has 17 amino acids. The CDR3 loop reads CASSQDGAREYYNEQFF.

The gene calls are TRBV6-5 and TRBJ2-1; as DNA is missing, the TRBD2 call by TCRdb cannot be tested. The CDR3 covers 16 residues. In germline, CDR1 is MNHEY, CDR2 SVGAGI. This chain's CDR3 is CASSLLAGVSYNEQFF.

The V gene is TRBV15, the J gene TRBJ2-7; absent DNA, TCRdb's TRBD2 call cannot be checked. The V gene's germline CDR1 is LNHNV and CDR2 YYDKDF (reference sequence). The CDR3 sequence is 16 residues long. CDR3 sequence reads: CATSRETSGLTYEQYF.

The chain recombines TRBV19 with TRBJ2-7; TCRdb indicates TRBD2, and absent DNA this call remains unverified. Germline CDR1 and CDR2: LNHDA and SQIVND (reference sequence). This CDR3 comprises 15 residues. The CDR3 is CASTALAGGSYEQYF.

According to its frequency, this clonotype is medium-sized. The rearrangement joins TRBV12-3 or TRBV12-4 to TRBJ2-5; TCRdb's D gene call, TRBD2, goes unchecked for lack of DNA. CDR3 length equals 15 residues. CDR3 sequence: CASSPPGLAGETQYF.

J is TRBJ1-1 and V is TRBV30; with no DNA, the TCRdb D assignment of TRBD1 cannot be verified. CDR1 and CDR2 from the germline V gene are GTSNPN and SVGIG (reference sequence). CDR3 size: 11 residues. This CDR3 is CAWATGTEAFF.

In terms of frequency, this clonotype is medium-sized. The chain is built from TRBV11-1 and TRBJ2-1. The CDR3 runs to 12 residues. Germline V gene sequence: CDR1 SGHAT, CDR2 FQDESV (reference sequence). The CDR3 sequence is CASTNSRAEQFF.

Its frequency marks this clonotype as medium-sized (0.01 to 0.1%). J is TRBJ2-7 and V is TRBV11-3; TCRdb returns TRBD2, unconfirmable since there is no DNA. The length of the CDR3 is 13 residues. The germline CDR1 and CDR2 sequences are SGHNT and YENEEA. The CDR3 region is CASSPGTIYEQYF. Complete variable domain (other parts from reference TRBV11-3 and TRBJ2-7): EAGVVQSPRYKIIEKKQPVAFWCNPISGHNTLYWYLQNLGQGPELLIRYENEEAVDDSQLPKDRFSAERLKGVDSTLKIQPAELGDSAVYLCASSPGTIYEQYFGPGTRLTVT.